These 31 T cell receptor beta chains were all obtained from the same sample, sequenced in a study of cytomegalovirus exposure and HLA in healthy donors. Researchers ran the PCR with 60 Vbeta and 13 Jbeta primers. Only in-frame clones appear in the TCRdb table, and some are missing; sequencing was by immunoSEQ multiplex PCR. The data contain 150,000 to 200,000 clones, over 70% of them seen just once; the ten biggest clones take up approximately 3.7%. The sequenced sample consisted of PBMCs. The source is a woman aged 60-75 years in good health and CMV-seropositive.

This clone was seen a few times. This chain uses TRBV28 with TRBJ2-6; D possibly corresponds to TRBD2 (6 bases). CDR1 is MDHEN, CDR2 SYDVKM, per germline. V dropped 11 bases and J dropped 2 bases, with 10 bases sitting between them. This CDR3 is 13 amino acids long. The CDR3 loop is CAAGGAGANVLTF. In DNA, the CDR3 is TGTGCCGCCGGGGGTGCTGGGGCCAACGTCCTGACTTTC.

The chain uses TRBV2 and TRBJ1-2; 10 positions agree with TRBD1. CDR1 and CDR2 (germline): SNHLY, FYNNEI. V lost 1 base, J lost 8 bases, and 4 bases stayed unmatched. CDR3 length: 14 amino acids. CDR3 nucleotide sequence: TGTGCCAGCAGTGAAGGACAGGGGGCGCGAGGCTACACCTTC. It translates to CASSEGQGARGYTF.

The chain is built from TRBV2 and TRBJ2-7, with 8 nucleotides matching TRBD1. The CDR3 is 12 amino acids. V lost 5 bases to trimming and J lost 7 bases; unmatched junction nucleotides: 4. Germline V gene data show CDR1 as SNHLY and CDR2 as FYNNEI. CDR3 amino acids: CASSFRGQEQYF. CDR3 sequence (DNA): TGTGCCAGCAGTTTCAGGGGGCAAGAGCAGTACTTC.

This rearrangement joins TRBV6-6 to TRBJ2-7; 8 bases are shared with TRBD1. V gave up 0 bases and J gave up 2 bases; unmatched junction bases: 3. Germline V gene data show CDR1 as MNHNY and CDR2 as SVGAGI (reference sequence). This CDR3 spans 15 amino acids. In DNA form, the CDR3 reads TGTGCCAGCAGTTACTCGAGGACAGGGCCCTACGAGCAGTACTTC. This encodes CASSYSRTGPYEQYF.

V and J are TRBV5-1 and TRBJ2-5, with 13 bases fitting TRBD2. The V gene's germline CDR1 is SGHRS and CDR2 YFSETQ. The CDR3 sequence is 15 residues long. J gave up 4 bases and V 0 bases, and 0 bases lay outside the gene matches. This CDR3 is CASSLGLAGGETQYF. Here the CDR3 DNA reads TGCGCCAGCAGCTTGGGACTAGCGGGAGGAGAGACCCAGTACTTC. Full variable domain (rest looked up from reference TRBV5-1 and TRBJ2-5): KAGVTQTPRYLIKTRGQQVTLSCSPISGHRSVSWYQQTPGQGLQFLFEYFSETQRNKGNFPGRFSGRQFSNSRSEMNVSTLELGDSALYLCASSLGLAGGETQYFGPGTRLLVL.

The chain uses TRBV19 and TRBJ2-3; D possibly corresponds to TRBD1 (6 bases). Per the germline V gene, CDR1 is LNHDA and CDR2 is SQIVND (reference sequence). The CDR3 has 12 residues. Deletions cut 4 bases from V and 4 bases from J, with 6 bases between. CDR3 coding DNA: TGTGCCAGTAGTAGGGGGCCAGATACGCAGTATTTT. Encoded protein: CASSRGPDTQYF.

The chain has TRBV15 and TRBJ1-3, with 9 bases matching TRBD1. Per the germline V gene, CDR1 is LNHNV and CDR2 is YYDKDF (reference sequence). The CDR3 is 16 residues long. The J segment lost 3 bases and the V segment lost 5 bases, leaving 8 bases of the junction unmatched. CDR3 sequence reads: CATSQLTGGFGNTIYF. CDR3 DNA: TGTGCCACCAGCCAACTTACAGGGGGCTTTGGAAACACCATATATTTT.

The chain couples TRBV19 to TRBJ2-7; D is unclear. The V gene's germline CDR1 is LNHDA and CDR2 SQIVND (reference sequence). There are 13 residues in the CDR3. V was pared by 3 bases and J by 1 base, with 7 bases between. The CDR3 loop is CASSIEVSYEQYF. The CDR3, as DNA: TGTGCCAGTAGTATTGAGGTTTCCTACGAGCAGTACTTC.

This clone was detected only a few times. The chain combines TRBV13 with TRBJ1-2; TRBD1 matches at 10 bases. The CDR3 length is 15 residues. Germline CDR1 PRHDT, CDR2 FYEKMQ (reference sequence). Losses at the gene ends were 0 bases for V and 2 bases for J; bases not matched to a gene: 0. This CDR3 reads CASSLGGQGNYGYTF. CDR3 sequence (DNA): TGTGCCAGCAGCTTAGGGGGACAGGGGAACTATGGCTACACCTTC.

The CDR3 sequence: CASSQEPWGGETQYF. CDR3 bases: TGCGCCAGCAGCCAAGAACCATGGGGGGGAGAGACCCAGTACTTC. This chain connects TRBV4-3 to TRBJ2-5; 7 positions agree with TRBD2. After removal of 0 bases from V and 4 bases from J, the junction contained 5 bases not matched to a gene. The CDR3 covers 15 residues. Germline assignment: CDR1 LGHNA and CDR2 YSLEER.

This clone was recorded only once. The chain links TRBV10-3 to TRBJ2-2; 8 positions match TRBD1. The ends lost 6 bases at V and 4 bases at J; junction bases unmatched: 7. From germline, CDR1 is ENHRY and CDR2 SYGVKD. The length of the CDR3 is 15 residues. The CDR3 sequence is CAISAGQGGTGELFF. DNA for the CDR3: TGTGCCATCAGCGCTGGACAGGGCGGCACCGGGGAGCTGTTTTTT.

CDR3 coding DNA: TGTGCCAGCAGGGGCCCGGGACAGGGGGCGCAGAACCTTTATGGCTACACCTTC. Its translation is CASRGPGQGAQNLYGYTF. This chain connects TRBV28 to TRBJ1-2, with 12 bases fitting TRBD1. This CDR3 is 18 amino acids long. J gave up 5 bases and V 6 bases, and 16 bases lay outside the gene matches. Germline V gives CDR1 MDHEN, CDR2 SYDVKM.

DNA for the CDR3: TGCGCCAGCAGCCTCGGAGGGAGTTACAATCAGCCCCAGCATTTT. Translation gives CASSLGGSYNQPQHF. The V and J genes are TRBV4-1 and TRBJ1-5; unclear D gene. This CDR3 has 15 amino acids. Germline CDR1 MGHRA, CDR2 YSYEKL. V was clipped by 4 bases and J by 3 bases, with 13 bases between them.

This chain uses TRBV13 with TRBJ2-1; TRBD1 matches at 9 bases. Germline loops: CDR1 PRHDT, CDR2 FYEKMQ (reference sequence). The CDR3 contains 14 residues. J gave up 7 bases and V 6 bases, and 7 bases lay outside the gene matches. The CDR3 sequence: CASRAGTGRNEQFF. The CDR3 DNA reads TGTGCCAGCAGGGCCGGGACAGGGAGGAATGAGCAGTTCTTC.

The genes are TRBV11-2 and TRBJ2-5; D remains unclear. Germline lookup yields CDR1 SGHAT and CDR2 FQNNGV. The CDR3 length is 12 residues. Deletions cut 0 bases from V and 6 bases from J, with 5 bases between. The CDR3 loop reads CASSLDRKTQYF. Here the CDR3 DNA reads TGTGCCAGCAGCTTAGATCGTAAGACCCAGTACTTC. The full variable domain, rest sourced from reference TRBV11-2 and TRBJ2-5, is EAGVAQSPRYKIIEKRQSVAFWCNPISGHATLYWYQQILGQGPKLLIQFQNNGVVDDSQLPKDRFSAERLKGVDSTLKIQPAKLEDSAVYLCASSLDRKTQYFGPGTRLLVL.

This chain links TRBV15 with TRBJ1-3; 7 bases align to TRBD1. Germline lookup yields CDR1 LNHNV and CDR2 YYDKDF (reference sequence). The CDR3 is made up of 18 amino acids. J lost 0 bases, V lost 1 base, and 9 bases had no gene match. As DNA, the CDR3 is TGTGCCACCAGCAGAGCCGTTGGGACAGTTCTCTCTGGAAACACCATATATTTT. Encoded protein: CATSRAVGTVLSGNTIYF.

This clone was seen only once. The chain employs TRBV28 and TRBJ2-7, with D perhaps TRBD1 (5 bases). Trimming removed 5 bases from V and 13 bases from J, with 18 bases in between. The CDR3 has 12 residues. Germline assignment: CDR1 MDHEN and CDR2 SYDVKM. DNA for the CDR3: TGTGCCAGCAGTACCCCCGACAGAATTTTCTACTTC. Amino acid sequence: CASSTPDRIFYF.

The chain combines TRBV7-7 with TRBJ2-1; 8 bases map to TRBD2. Germline loops: CDR1 SSHAT, CDR2 FNYEAQ (reference sequence). J was trimmed by 4 bases and V by 0 bases; bases with no gene match: 5. This CDR3 contains 16 residues. In DNA form, the CDR3 reads TGTGCCAGCAGCTTAGCGGTAGCGGGGTCATACAATGAGCAGTTCTTC. This gives the protein CASSLAVAGSYNEQFF.

V usage is TRBV6-5 and J usage is TRBJ1-1; D is ambiguous. Germline CDR1 reads MNHEY; CDR2 reads SVGAGI. V gave up 3 bases and J gave up 8 bases, with 13 bases separating them. The CDR3 spans 13 residues. In DNA, the CDR3 is TGTGCCAGCAGTTATATCCCTCACCAGGAAGCTTTCTTT. Protein: CASSYIPHQEAFF.

The CDR3 sequence: CASSISGGRNTEAFF. Written as DNA, the CDR3 is TGTGCCAGTAGTATAAGCGGAGGGAGGAACACTGAAGCTTTCTTT. This chain joins TRBV19 and TRBJ1-1; D is unclear. This CDR3 is built from 15 residues. Germline V CDR1 and CDR2: LNHDA, SQIVND (reference sequence). Trimming removed 2 bases at V and 1 base at J, with 11 bases between.

This chain links TRBV28 with TRBJ1-5; D is unclear. The CDR3 contains 15 residues. Between the trimmed V and J ends, which lost 5 bases and 7 bases, there was a span of 18 bases. The germline V gene encodes CDR1 MDHEN and CDR2 SYDVKM. This CDR3 reads CASSQDKMHGQPQHF. CDR3 in DNA: TGTGCCAGCAGTCAGGATAAGATGCACGGCCAGCCCCAGCATTTT.

J is TRBJ1-1 and V is TRBV5-1; 7 bases align to TRBD1. CDR3 length: 16 residues. Germline CDR1 reads SGHRS; CDR2 reads YFSETQ. V shed 4 bases and J 1 base; nucleotides not matched to a gene: 10. CDR3 residues: CASSQLMTGRNTEAFF. For the CDR3, the DNA is TGCGCCAGCAGCCAACTCATGACAGGGAGGAACACTGAAGCTTTCTTT.

This chain joins TRBV11-3 and TRBJ2-1; perhaps TRBD1 as D (5 bases). The CDR3 runs 12 residues. The V and J ends lost 6 bases and 9 bases respectively, with 12 bases between them. Germline CDR1 is SGHNT and CDR2 is YENEEA. The CDR3 region is CASSQQGGEQFF. CDR3 nucleotides: TGTGCCAGCAGTCAGCAGGGTGGTGAGCAGTTCTTC.

The chain carries TRBV7-8 and TRBJ2-3, with D maybe TRBD2 (6 bases). This CDR3 comprises 14 residues. CDR1 is SGHVS and CDR2 is FQNEAQ in the germline V gene. V lost 6 bases and J 3 bases, leaving 13 bases between the germline ends. The CDR3 reads CASSQGRRTDTQYF. The CDR3 DNA sequence: TGTGCCAGCAGTCAAGGGAGGCGAACAGATACGCAGTATTTT. Looking up the rest from reference TRBV7-8 and TRBJ2-3 gives the full variable domain: GAGVSQSPRYKVAKRGQDVALRCDPISGHVSLFWYQQALGQGPEFLTYFQNEAQLDKSGLPSDRFFAERPEGSVSTLKIQRTQQEDSAVYLCASSQGRRTDTQYFGPGTRLTVL.

J is TRBJ2-2 and V is TRBV2, with D possibly being TRBD1 (6 bases). V lost 8 bases, J lost 2 bases, and 15 bases lay in between. CDR3 length: 15 residues. Germline V gene sequence: CDR1 SNHLY, CDR2 FYNNEI. The CDR3 is CASHQQGENTGELFF. CDR3 nucleotide sequence: TGTGCCAGCCATCAACAGGGAGAAAACACCGGGGAGCTGTTTTTT.

V and J are TRBV19 and TRBJ2-3; TRBD1 matches at 8 bases. The CDR3 runs 14 residues. CDR1 is LNHDA, CDR2 SQIVND, per germline (reference sequence). The J segment lost 2 bases and the V segment lost 6 bases, leaving 4 bases of the junction unmatched. In DNA form, the CDR3 reads TGTGCCAGTAGGAGGACAGGGAACACAGATACGCAGTATTTT. The encoded protein is CASRRTGNTDTQYF.

CDR3 loop: CSVGLDTEAFF. As DNA, the CDR3 is TGCAGCGTTGGACTGGACACTGAAGCTTTCTTT. V usage is TRBV29-1 and J usage is TRBJ1-1; D is unclear. V was cut by 4 bases and J by 3 bases, with 6 bases left in between. The CDR3 loop spans 11 amino acids. In germline, CDR1 is SQVTM, CDR2 ANQGSEA.

The chain joins TRBV11-2 to TRBJ2-3; D unresolved. V was pared by 5 bases and J by 0 bases, with 9 bases between. The CDR3 extends over 14 amino acids. Germline assignment: CDR1 SGHAT and CDR2 FQNNGV. The CDR3 reads CASSIRQSTDTQYF. CDR3 DNA sequence: TGTGCCAGCAGCATCCGCCAGAGCACAGATACGCAGTATTTT.

The chain joins TRBV11-1 to TRBJ2-5; perhaps TRBD1 as D (6 bases). Per germline, CDR1 SGHAT and CDR2 FQDESV (reference sequence). V dropped 3 bases and J dropped 5 bases, with 22 bases sitting between them. This CDR3 contains 17 residues. The CDR3 DNA is TGTGCCAGCAGCTTGGACAGCCAACATACCCTTGGGGAGACCCAGTACTTC. Residues: CASSLDSQHTLGETQYF.

This rearrangement joins TRBV5-1 to TRBJ1-1; D not resolved. Per the germline V gene, CDR1 is SGHRS and CDR2 is YFSETQ. Trimming stripped 4 bases from V and 2 bases from J, with 3 bases between. The CDR3 loop spans 11 amino acids. In DNA form, the CDR3 reads TGCGCCAGCAGCCAAAACACTGAAGCTTTCTTT. Translation: CASSQNTEAFF. Full variable domain (missing parts from reference TRBV5-1 and TRBJ1-1): KAGVTQTPRYLIKTRGQQVTLSCSPISGHRSVSWYQQTPGQGLQFLFEYFSETQRNKGNFPGRFSGRQFSNSRSEMNVSTLELGDSALYLCASSQNTEAFFGQGTRLTVV.

The genes are TRBV2 and TRBJ2-5, with 9 bases aligning to TRBD2. Per the germline V gene, CDR1 is SNHLY and CDR2 is FYNNEI. With V trimmed by 7 bases and J by 2 bases, 8 bases remained unmatched. CDR3 length: 15 amino acids. CDR3 residues: CASTDRGRGQETQYF. CDR3 DNA sequence: TGTGCCAGCACTGATCGCGGGAGGGGGCAAGAGACCCAGTACTTC. Together with reference TRBV2 and TRBJ2-5, the CDR3 gives the full variable domain: EPEVTQTPSHQVTQMGQEVILRCVPISNHLYFYWYRQILGQKVEFLVSFYNNEISEKSEIFDDQFSVERPDGSNFTLKIRSTKLEDSAMYFCASTDRGRGQETQYFGPGTRLLVL.